This paragraph reports one TCR beta chain. The antigen this receptor binds is unknown. Within one base of it there is no much larger clone, and no base qualities were kept. This sample is part of a study of blood T cell repertoires in COVID-19 (dated by TCRdb to 2018 to 2020). Study-level background: Collaborator samples came from the United States, Italy and Spain and covered acute and convalescent phases of COVID-19. The prospective study material was composed of cDNA or gDNA derived from T cells, B-cell-depleted T cells, or PBMCs. Sample metadata almost always included a de-identified subject ID, COVID-19 status, age in years and sex. Samples came from the ongoing ImmuneRACE study (first 160 participants) plus 1,254 subjects from 6 global collaborators. Where available, HLA class I and class II types were obtained from metadata supplied by the sample provider rather than from assay-based typing. The dataset comprised deeply sampled blood TCRbeta repertoires from subjects exposed to, actively infected with, or recovered from COVID-19. The repertoires were released in a freely available public database intended as a resource for research on the immune response to SARS-CoV-2. Overall study results and their limits: The amount of clinical and demographic metadata varied by source and participant and was provided uncurated.

TCRbeta CDR3 regions were amplified from genomic DNA using the immunoSEQ Assay, a bias-controlled multiplex PCR. In the source study's methods: Within the assay, amplification of reference gene primers was used to estimate how many nucleated cells each sample contained. Sequence reads were collapsed and filtered to measure the absolute abundance of every unique TCRbeta CDR3 rearrangement. Productive Simpson clonality was computed per sample as the square root of Simpson's diversity index over productive rearrangements. Held by TCRdb, this immuneACCESS table contains in-frame sequences only and omits some clones. Under half of the omission traces to an unresolved V gene where checked; the cause of the rest is unknown. D and trimming come from the DNA, and the V and J calls and clone size come from that table. The table for this sample lists a few hundred thousand clones; approximately 90% of them were counted only once. The top ten clones comprise 1.2% of the sample.

Relative to germline, V is 6 bases shorter and J is 8 bases shorter, with 16 bases between their ends. Its CDR3 holds 13 amino acids, cysteine through phenylalanine. The DNA shown is the 39-base CDR3, in frame from base 1. Via the germline V gene (reference sequence), CDR1 is MNHNY and CDR2 SVGAGI. In the prospective study, participants were roughly 18 to 90 years old, resided in about 25 geographic areas of the United States, and were enrolled through a virtual design. To assign participants to cohorts, the prospective study relied on clinical history that participants themselves reported in a screening survey and a study questionnaire. In the prospective study, whole blood, serum and a nasopharyngeal or oropharyngeal swab were collected from each participant by mobile phlebotomists. Additional blood draws and questionnaires over a roughly two-month period could optionally be provided by prospective study participants. Before DNA extraction, blood samples from the prospective study were shipped at room temperature or frozen.

The source material was PBMCs or T cells enriched from blood (not recorded which). Here the chain combines TRBV6-6 and TRBJ1-1, with TRBD1 tentatively as D gene (6 bases match). This TCR was sampled from a woman aged 40 to 55 with acute COVID-19. The CDR3 reads CASSPTTGLEAFF. The sequence in DNA is TGTGCCAGCAGCCCAACTACAGGGTTGGAAGCTTTCTTT.